This T cell receptor beta chain is drawn from a study of blood T cell repertoires in COVID-19 (dated by TCRdb to 2018 to 2021). Study-wide context: Samples from collaborators originated in the United States, Italy and Spain and spanned both the acute and convalescent phases of COVID-19. The material from the prospective study consisted of cDNA or gDNA derived from T cells, B-cell-depleted T cells, or PBMCs. The dataset comprised deeply sampled blood TCRbeta repertoires from subjects exposed to, actively infected with, or recovered from COVID-19. The repertoires were released in a freely available public database meant as a resource for research on the immune response to SARS-CoV-2. The samples were drawn from two sources: the first 160 participants of the ongoing ImmuneRACE study, and fewer than 1,500 subjects contributed by 6 global collaborators. A de-identified subject ID, COVID-19 status, age in years and sex were almost always included in the sample metadata. Where HLA class I and class II types were available, the types were taken from metadata supplied by the sample provider, not from assay-based typing. Overall study results and their limits: How much clinical and demographic metadata was included differed by source and by participant, and the metadata was provided uncurated.

This clone has more than one count but fewer than ten. Which antigen it targets is not known. The sample holds no much larger clone one base away, and base qualities are not on file. Collaborating institutions collected whole blood in K2EDTA tubes following their own protocols. Collaborator samples were shipped for TCRbeta analysis as frozen whole blood, isolated PBMCs, or DNA extracted from either sample type. TCRbeta CDR3 regions were amplified from genomic DNA by means of the immunoSEQ Assay, a bias-controlled multiplex PCR. Concerning the study's data processing: The number of nucleated cells in each sample was estimated by amplification of reference gene primers within the assay. To quantify the absolute abundance of each unique TCRbeta CDR3 rearrangement, sequence reads were collapsed and filtered. Productive Simpson clonality was computed per sample as the square root of Simpson's diversity index over productive rearrangements. Held by TCRdb, this immuneACCESS table contains in-frame sequences only and omits some clones. Under half of the omission traces to an unresolved V gene where checked; the cause of the rest is unknown. V, J and clone size derive from that table, while D and trimming were established from the DNA sequence. Recorded for this sample are 150,000 or so clones; around 79% of them occurred a single time. The ten most abundant clones make up roughly 1.7% of the sample.

This clonotype was obtained from a man aged 80 or over with acute or convalescent COVID-19. Sample: peripheral blood.

In nucleotides, the sequence is TGTGCCAGCAGTACAAACAGGGGGGACACTGAAGCTTTCTTT. Its product reads: CASSTNRGDTEAFF. The chain employs TRBV6-5 and TRBJ1-1, with 8 bases aligning to TRBD1. From a lookup of the germline V gene, CDR1 and CDR2 are MNHEY and SVGAGI. V is pruned by 5 bases and J by 3 bases, leaving 5 bases of the junction without a gene match. Reading from cysteine to phenylalanine, the CDR3 counts 14 amino acids. Only the CDR3 DNA is retained, 42 bases long and in frame from the first base.